A few counts support the clone carrying this T cell receptor (beta chain). The antigen is not known. The data derive from a study of cytomegalovirus exposure and HLA in healthy donors. Overall study context: Approximately 190 million T cells yielded around 100 million unique TCR beta sequences, as an earlier analysis found.

The CDR3 has 15 amino acids. The study ran its PCR with 60 Vbeta and 13 Jbeta primers. Using immunoSEQ multiplex PCR, the repertoire was profiled, and TCRdb retains in-frame clones only, with some absent. The data show hundreds of thousands of clones, approximately 70% seen once. Study-wide points: There was a cluster of highly shared sequence variants that was likely a sequencing artifact.

The chain links TRBV21-1 to TRBJ1-6; the DNA was not compared with TRBD1, the D call given in the table. TRBV21-1 is termed a pseudogene. The sequence was collected from a woman under 40 in good health and CMV-seronegative. Sequencing was carried out using PBMCs. CDR3 sequence (DNA): TGTGCCAGCAGCCGGGGGGGACAGGGCCCATCACCCCTCCACTTT. The encoded protein is CASSRGGQGPSPLHF.